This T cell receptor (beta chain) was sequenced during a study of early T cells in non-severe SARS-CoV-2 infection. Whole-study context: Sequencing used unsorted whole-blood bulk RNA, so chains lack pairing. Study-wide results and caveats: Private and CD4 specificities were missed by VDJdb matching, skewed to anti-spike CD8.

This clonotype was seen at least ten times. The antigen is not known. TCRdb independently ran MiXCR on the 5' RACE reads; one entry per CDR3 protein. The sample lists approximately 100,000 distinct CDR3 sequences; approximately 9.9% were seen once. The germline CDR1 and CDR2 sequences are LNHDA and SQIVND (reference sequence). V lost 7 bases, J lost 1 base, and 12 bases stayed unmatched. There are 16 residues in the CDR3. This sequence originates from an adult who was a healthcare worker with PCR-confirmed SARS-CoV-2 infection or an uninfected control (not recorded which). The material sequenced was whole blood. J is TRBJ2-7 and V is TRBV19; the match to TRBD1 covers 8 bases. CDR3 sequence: CASTKTRQGKSYEQYF. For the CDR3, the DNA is TGTGCCAGTACCAAAACGAGACAGGGGAAGTCCTACGAGCAGTACTTC.